This T cell receptor beta chain came from a study of cytomegalovirus exposure and HLA in healthy donors. Germline lookup yields CDR1 MDHEN and CDR2 SYDVKM. J was trimmed by 0 bases and V by 8 bases; bases with no gene match: 8. The CDR3 consists of 15 residues. Researchers ran the PCR with 60 Vbeta and 13 Jbeta primers. Authors' data handling: Later, an analysis found 75 million to 90 million unique TCR beta chains, and approximately 10 million of these were shared. The repertoire was sequenced with immunoSEQ multiplex PCR; TCRdb's copy has only in-frame clones and lacks some. The V and J calls and clone size are taken from that table; D and trimming were inferred from the DNA. The sample carries roughly 200,000 clones, 12% recorded once.

The rearrangement joins TRBV28 to TRBJ2-5, with TRBD2 identical over 8 bases. This TCR was sampled from a man in his fifties in good health and CMV-seropositive. The sequencing input was PBMCs. In nucleotides, the CDR3 is TGTGCCAGCCGCTCCTCGGGGGGGTACCAAGAGACCCAGTACTTC. The encoded protein is CASRSSGGYQETQYF.